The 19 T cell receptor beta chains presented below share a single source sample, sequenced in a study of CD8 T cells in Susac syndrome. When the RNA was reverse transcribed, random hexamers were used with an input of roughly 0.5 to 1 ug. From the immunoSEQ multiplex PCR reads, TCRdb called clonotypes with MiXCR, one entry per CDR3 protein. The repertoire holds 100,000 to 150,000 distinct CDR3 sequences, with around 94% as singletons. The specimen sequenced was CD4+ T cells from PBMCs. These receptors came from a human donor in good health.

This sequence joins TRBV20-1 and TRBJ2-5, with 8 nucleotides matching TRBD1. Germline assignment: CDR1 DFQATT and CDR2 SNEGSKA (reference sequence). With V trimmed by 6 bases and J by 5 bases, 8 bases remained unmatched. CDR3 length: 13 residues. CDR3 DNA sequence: TGCAGTGCGGCCGGGACAGGCATGGAGACCCAGTACTTC. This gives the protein CSAAGTGMETQYF.

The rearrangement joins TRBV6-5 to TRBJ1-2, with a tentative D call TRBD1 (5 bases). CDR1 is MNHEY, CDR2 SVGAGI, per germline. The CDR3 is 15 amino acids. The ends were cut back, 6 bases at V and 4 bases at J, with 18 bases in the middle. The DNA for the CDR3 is TGTGCCAGCAGGTCTCCCCTGTGGAGGGGCTATGGCTACACCTTC. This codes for CASRSPLWRGYGYTF.

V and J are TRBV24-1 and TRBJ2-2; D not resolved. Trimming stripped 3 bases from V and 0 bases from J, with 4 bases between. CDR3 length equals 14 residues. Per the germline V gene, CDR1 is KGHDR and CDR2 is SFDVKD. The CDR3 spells CATSDHANTGELFF. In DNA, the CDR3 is TGTGCCACCAGTGATCACGCGAACACCGGGGAGCTGTTTTTT.

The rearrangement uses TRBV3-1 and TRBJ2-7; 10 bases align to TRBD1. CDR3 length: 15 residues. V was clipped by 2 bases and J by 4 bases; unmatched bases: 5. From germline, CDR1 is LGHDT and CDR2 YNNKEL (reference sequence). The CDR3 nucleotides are TGTGCCAGCAGCCAATCCCGGACAGGGGGATACGAGCAGTACTTC. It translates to CASSQSRTGGYEQYF.

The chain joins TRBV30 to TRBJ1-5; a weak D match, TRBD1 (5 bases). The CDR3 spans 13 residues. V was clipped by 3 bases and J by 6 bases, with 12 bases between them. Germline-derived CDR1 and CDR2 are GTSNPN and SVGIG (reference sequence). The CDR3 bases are TGTGCCTGGAGGCAAGGAGGGACTCAGCCCCAGCATTTT. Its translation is CAWRQGGTQPQHF.

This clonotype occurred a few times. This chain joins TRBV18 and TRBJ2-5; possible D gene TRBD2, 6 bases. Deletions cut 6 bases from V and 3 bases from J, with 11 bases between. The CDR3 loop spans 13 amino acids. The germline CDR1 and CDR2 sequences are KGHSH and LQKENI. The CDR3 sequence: CASSPGLEETQYF. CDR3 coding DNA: TGTGCCAGCTCCCCGGGACTCGAAGAGACCCAGTACTTC. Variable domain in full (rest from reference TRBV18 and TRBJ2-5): NAGVMQNPRHLVRRRGQEARLRCSPMKGHSHVYWYRQLPEEGLKFMVYLQKENIIDESGMPKERFSAEFPKEGPSILRIQQVVRGDSAAYFCASSPGLEETQYFGPGTRLLVL.

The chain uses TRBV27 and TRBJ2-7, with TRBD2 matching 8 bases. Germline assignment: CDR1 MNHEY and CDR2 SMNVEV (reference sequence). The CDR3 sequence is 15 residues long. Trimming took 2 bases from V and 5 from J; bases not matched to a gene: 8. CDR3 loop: CASSLRGTSPNEQYF. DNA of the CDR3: TGTGCCAGCAGTTTACGTGGGACTAGTCCTAACGAGCAGTACTTC.

In DNA, the CDR3 is TGTGCCAGCTCACCTCTTGACAGGGACCATGCAGCTTTCTTT. Its protein is CASSPLDRDHAAFF. The chain couples TRBV18 to TRBJ1-1; 7 bases align to TRBD1. This CDR3 is 14 amino acids long. V gave up 3 bases and J gave up 10 bases; unmatched junction bases: 11. Germline V gives CDR1 KGHSH, CDR2 LQKENI.

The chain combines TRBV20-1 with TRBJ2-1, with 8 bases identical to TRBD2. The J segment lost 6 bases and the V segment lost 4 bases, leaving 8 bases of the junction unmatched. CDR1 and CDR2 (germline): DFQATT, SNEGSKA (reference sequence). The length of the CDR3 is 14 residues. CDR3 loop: CSANSGIGANEQFF. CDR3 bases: TGCAGTGCTAATAGCGGGATAGGGGCCAATGAGCAGTTCTTC.

This chain's CDR3 is CASSPLGQVRNQPQHF. In nucleotides, the CDR3 is TGTGCCAGCAGTCCCCTAGGACAGGTACGCAATCAGCCCCAGCATTTT. The V gene is TRBV2, the J gene TRBJ1-5, with TRBD1 matching 7 bases. The CDR3 length is 16 residues. J gave up 2 bases and V 5 bases, and 9 bases lay outside the gene matches. Per the germline V gene, CDR1 is SNHLY and CDR2 is FYNNEI.

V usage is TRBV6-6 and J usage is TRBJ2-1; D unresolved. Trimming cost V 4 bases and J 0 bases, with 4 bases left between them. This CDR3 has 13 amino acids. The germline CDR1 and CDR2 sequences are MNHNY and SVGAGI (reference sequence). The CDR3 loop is CASSFDSYNEQFF. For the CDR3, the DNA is TGTGCCAGCAGTTTTGACTCCTACAATGAGCAGTTCTTC.

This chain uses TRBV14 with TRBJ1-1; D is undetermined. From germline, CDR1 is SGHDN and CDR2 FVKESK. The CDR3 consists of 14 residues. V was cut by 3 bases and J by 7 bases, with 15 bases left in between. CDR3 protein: CASSQNSRVIEAFF. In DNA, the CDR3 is TGTGCCAGCAGCCAGAATTCCCGAGTTATTGAAGCTTTCTTT.

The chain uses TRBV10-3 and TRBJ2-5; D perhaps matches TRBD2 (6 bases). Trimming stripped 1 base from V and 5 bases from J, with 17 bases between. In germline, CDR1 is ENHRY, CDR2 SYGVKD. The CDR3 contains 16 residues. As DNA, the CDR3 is TGTGCCATCAGTGAGTTTTCGGAGCCTAGCGTGGAGACCCAGTACTTC. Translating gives CAISEFSEPSVETQYF.

The CDR3 loop is CASSTNGGSTEAFF. The DNA of the CDR3 is TGTGCCAGCAGTACGAATGGGGGTTCCACTGAAGCTTTCTTT. V and J are TRBV7-9 and TRBJ1-1; D is perhaps TRBD1 (5 bases). In germline, CDR1 is SEHNR, CDR2 FQNEAQ (reference sequence). Trimming took off 6 bases at V and 4 bases at J, with 15 bases between the two ends. This CDR3 is built from 14 residues. The variable domain in full, completed from reference TRBV7-9 and TRBJ1-1, reads DTGVSQNPRHKITKRGQNVTFRCDPISEHNRLYWYRQTLGQGPEFLTYFQNEAQLEKSRLLSDRFSAERPKGSFSTLEIQRTEQGDSAMYLCASSTNGGSTEAFFGQGTRLTVV.

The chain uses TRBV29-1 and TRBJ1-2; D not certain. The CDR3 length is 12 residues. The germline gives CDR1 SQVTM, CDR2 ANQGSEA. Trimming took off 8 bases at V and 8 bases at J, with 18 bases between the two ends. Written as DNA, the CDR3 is TGCAGCATCTGGGAAAGGGCTGGGGGCTACACCTTC. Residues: CSIWERAGGYTF. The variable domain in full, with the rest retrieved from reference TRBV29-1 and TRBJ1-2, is SAVISQKPSRDICQRGTSLTIQCQVDSQVTMMFWYRQQPGQSLTLIATANQGSEATYESGFVIDKFPISRPNLTFSTLTVSNMSPEDSSIYLCSIWERAGGYTFGSGTRLTVV.

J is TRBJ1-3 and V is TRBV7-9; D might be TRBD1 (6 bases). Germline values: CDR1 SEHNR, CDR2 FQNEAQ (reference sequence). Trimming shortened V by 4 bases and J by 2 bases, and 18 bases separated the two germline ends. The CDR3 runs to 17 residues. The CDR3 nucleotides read TGTGCCAGCAGCTATGCAACAGGGATGGCAGCTGGAAACACCATATATTTT. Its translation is CASSYATGMAAGNTIYF.

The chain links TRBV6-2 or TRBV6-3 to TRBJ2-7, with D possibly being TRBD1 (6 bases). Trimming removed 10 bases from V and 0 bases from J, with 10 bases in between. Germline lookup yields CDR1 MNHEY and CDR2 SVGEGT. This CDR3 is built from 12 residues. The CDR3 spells CATSDSSYEQYF. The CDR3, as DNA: TGTGCCACCTCGGACAGCTCCTACGAGCAGTACTTC.

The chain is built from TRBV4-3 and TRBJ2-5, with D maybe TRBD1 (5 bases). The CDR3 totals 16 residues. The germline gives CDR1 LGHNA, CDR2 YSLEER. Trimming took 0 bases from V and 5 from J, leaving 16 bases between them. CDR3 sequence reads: CASSQEVQGKGETQYF. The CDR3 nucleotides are TGCGCCAGCAGCCAAGAAGTGCAGGGCAAGGGGGAGACCCAGTACTTC.

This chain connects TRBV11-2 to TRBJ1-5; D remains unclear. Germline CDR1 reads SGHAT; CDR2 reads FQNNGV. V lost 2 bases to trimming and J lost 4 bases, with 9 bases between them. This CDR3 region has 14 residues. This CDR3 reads CASSLRGINQPQHF. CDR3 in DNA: TGTGCCAGCAGCTTACGAGGGATAAATCAGCCCCAGCATTTT.